This T cell receptor beta chain is drawn from a study of blood T cell repertoires in COVID-19. Study summary: Both acute and convalescent COVID-19 samples were obtained from the United States, Italy and Spain. The cDNA or gDNA used as material had been derived from T cells, B-cell-depleted T cells, or PBMCs.

Original methodology: Scientists estimated how many nucleated cells there were by amplifying reference gene primers. Profiled with immunoSEQ multiplex PCR; TCRdb holds only in-frame clones, not every one. That table furnishes V, J and clone size, whereas the DNA furnished D and trimming. Among around 91,000 clones listed, approximately 86% were seen once. V lost 3 bases and J 7 bases, leaving 13 bases between the germline ends. Germline V gives CDR1 LNHDA, CDR2 SQIVND (reference sequence). The CDR3 has 13 residues. Sequencing input: peripheral blood. The chain joins TRBV19 to TRBJ2-7; D may be TRBD2 (5 bases). This TCR derives from a human donor in a cohort sampled during active COVID-19. The CDR3 region has the DNA TGTGCCAGTAGTATTTGGGAGTCTCAGGAGCAGTACTTC. Translating gives CASSIWESQEQYF.